This T cell receptor beta chain came from a study of cytomegalovirus exposure and HLA in healthy donors. Study-level results: The TCR clusters that emerged in the first cohort tended, a later analysis found, to co-occur in the approximately 130 validation repertoires. There were about 160 TCR beta chains listed as cytomegalovirus-associated.

Only in-frame clones appear in the TCRdb table, and some are missing; sequencing was by immunoSEQ multiplex PCR. The sample consists of 170,000 or so clones, around 81% of them appearing once. A word on this clone: Antigen unknown. Other DNA sequences from this sample encode an identical CDR3 as well.

Germline V gene sequence: CDR1 LNHDA, CDR2 SQIVND (reference sequence). V lost 6 bases, J lost 1 base, and 3 bases stayed unmatched. The CDR3 extends over 14 amino acids. The donors were in the roughly 120-subject validation cohort; that cohort was separate from the approximately 670-subject first cohort. The sample comprised PBMCs. The clonotype originates from a woman aged 18-29 years in good health and CMV-seropositive. The genes are TRBV19 and TRBJ1-1; 9 nucleotides agree with TRBD1. The chain's CDR3 is CASSPQGANTEAFF. The CDR3 nucleotides read TGTGCCAGTAGCCCACAGGGGGCGAACACTGAAGCTTTCTTT.